This T cell receptor beta chain was documented in a study of T-cell memory formation after mild COVID-19. The CDR3 totals 18 residues. Losses at the gene ends were 0 bases for V and 3 bases for J; bases not matched to a gene: 13. Germline CDR1 MNHNS, CDR2 SASEGT. TCRdb recomputed calls from the 5' RACE reads with MiXCR, one row per CDR3 protein. The table lists a few hundred thousand distinct CDR3 sequences, 20% to 25% of them singletons. This TCR was recovered from a man younger than 35 who had mild COVID-19 (a few samples of this study predate the infection). Cell type and time point are not known. Material for sequencing was PBMCs or a T cell subset sorted from them (not recorded which). This chain uses TRBV6-1 with TRBJ1-2; 7 bases align to TRBD1. CDR3 sequence reads: CASSEAFVFRGTDYGYTF. For the CDR3, the DNA is TGTGCCAGCAGTGAAGCGTTCGTCTTTCGTGGGACAGACTATGGCTACACCTTC.